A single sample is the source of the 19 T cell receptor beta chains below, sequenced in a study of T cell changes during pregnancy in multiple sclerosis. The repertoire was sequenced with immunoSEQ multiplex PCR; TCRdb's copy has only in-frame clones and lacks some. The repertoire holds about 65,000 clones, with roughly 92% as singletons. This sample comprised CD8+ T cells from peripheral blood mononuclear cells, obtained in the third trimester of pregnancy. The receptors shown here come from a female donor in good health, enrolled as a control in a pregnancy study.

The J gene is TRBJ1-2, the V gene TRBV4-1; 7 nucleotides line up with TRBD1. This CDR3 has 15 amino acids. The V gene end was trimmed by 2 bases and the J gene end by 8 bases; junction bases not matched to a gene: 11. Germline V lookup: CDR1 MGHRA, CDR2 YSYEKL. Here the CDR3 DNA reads TGCGCCAGCAGCCAAACTCATAGTGACAGGGAAGGCTACACCTTC. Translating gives CASSQTHSDREGYTF.

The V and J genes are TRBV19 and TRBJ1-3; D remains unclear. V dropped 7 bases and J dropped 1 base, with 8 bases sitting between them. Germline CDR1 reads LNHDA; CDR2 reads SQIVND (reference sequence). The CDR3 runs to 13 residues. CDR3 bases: TGTGCCAGTATTAGTGGTTCTGGAAACACCATATATTTT. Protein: CASISGSGNTIYF.

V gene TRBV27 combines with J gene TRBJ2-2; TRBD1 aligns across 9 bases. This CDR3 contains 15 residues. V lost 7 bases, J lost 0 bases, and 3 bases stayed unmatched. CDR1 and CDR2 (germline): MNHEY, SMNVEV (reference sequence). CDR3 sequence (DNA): TGTGCCAGCACACAGGGGGCCCCGAACACCGGGGAGCTGTTTTTT. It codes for CASTQGAPNTGELFF.

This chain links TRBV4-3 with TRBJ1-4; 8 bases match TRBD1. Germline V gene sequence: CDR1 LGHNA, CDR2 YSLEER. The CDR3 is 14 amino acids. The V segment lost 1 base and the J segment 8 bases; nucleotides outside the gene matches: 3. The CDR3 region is CASSQGTGREKLFF. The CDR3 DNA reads TGCGCCAGCAGCCAAGGGACAGGGCGGGAAAAACTGTTTTTT.

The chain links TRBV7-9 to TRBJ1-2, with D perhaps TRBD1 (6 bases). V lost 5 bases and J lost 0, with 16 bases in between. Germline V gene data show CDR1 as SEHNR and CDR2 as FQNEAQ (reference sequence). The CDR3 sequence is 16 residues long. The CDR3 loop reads CASSGVQQGSNYGYTF. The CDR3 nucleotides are TGTGCCAGCAGCGGCGTCCAACAGGGATCTAACTATGGCTACACCTTC.

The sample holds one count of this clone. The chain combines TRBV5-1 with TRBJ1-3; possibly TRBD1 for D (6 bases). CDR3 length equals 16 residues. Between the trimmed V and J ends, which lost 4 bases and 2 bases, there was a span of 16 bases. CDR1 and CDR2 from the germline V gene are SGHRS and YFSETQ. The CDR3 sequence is CASSPQGRGAGNTIYF. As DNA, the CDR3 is TGCGCCAGCAGCCCACAGGGCCGAGGCGCTGGAAACACCATATATTTT.

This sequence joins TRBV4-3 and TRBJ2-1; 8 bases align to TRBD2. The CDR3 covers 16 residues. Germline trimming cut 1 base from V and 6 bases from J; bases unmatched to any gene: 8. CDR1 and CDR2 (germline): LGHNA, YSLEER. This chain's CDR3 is CASSQAPGGLVNEQFF. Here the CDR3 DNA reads TGCGCCAGCAGCCAAGCCCCGGGGGGGCTGGTCAATGAGCAGTTCTTC.

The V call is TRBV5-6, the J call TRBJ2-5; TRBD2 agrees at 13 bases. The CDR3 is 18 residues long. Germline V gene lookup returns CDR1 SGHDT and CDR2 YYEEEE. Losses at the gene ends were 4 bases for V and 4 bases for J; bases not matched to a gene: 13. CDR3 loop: CASSLGTSGDLQGETQYF. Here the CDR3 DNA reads TGTGCCAGCAGCCTGGGGACTAGCGGGGACCTCCAGGGAGAGACCCAGTACTTC.

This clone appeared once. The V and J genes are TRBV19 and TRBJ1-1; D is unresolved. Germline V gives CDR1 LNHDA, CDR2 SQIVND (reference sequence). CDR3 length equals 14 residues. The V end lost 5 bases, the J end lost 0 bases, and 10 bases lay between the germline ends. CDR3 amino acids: CASSPGVMNTEAFF. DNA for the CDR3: TGTGCCAGTAGTCCAGGTGTAATGAACACTGAAGCTTTCTTT.

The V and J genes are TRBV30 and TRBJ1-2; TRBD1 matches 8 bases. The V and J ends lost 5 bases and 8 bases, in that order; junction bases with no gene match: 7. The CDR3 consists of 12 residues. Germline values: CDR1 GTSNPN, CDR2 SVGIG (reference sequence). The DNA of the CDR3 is TGTGCCTGGCTGACAGGGGTCGAGGGCTACACCTTC. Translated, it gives CAWLTGVEGYTF.

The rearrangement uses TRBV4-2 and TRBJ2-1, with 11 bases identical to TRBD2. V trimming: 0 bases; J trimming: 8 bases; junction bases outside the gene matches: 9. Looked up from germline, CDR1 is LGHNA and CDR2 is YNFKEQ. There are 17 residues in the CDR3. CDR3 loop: CASSQEVSSGGPHEQFF. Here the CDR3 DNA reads TGTGCCAGCAGCCAAGAGGTATCTAGCGGGGGGCCCCATGAGCAGTTCTTC.

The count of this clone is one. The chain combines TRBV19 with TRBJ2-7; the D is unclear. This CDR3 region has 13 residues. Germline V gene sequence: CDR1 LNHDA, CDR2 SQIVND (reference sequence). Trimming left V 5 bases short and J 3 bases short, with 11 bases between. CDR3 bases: TGTGCCAGTAGTCCTCGACACGACTACGAGCAGTACTTC. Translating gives CASSPRHDYEQYF.

CDR3 coding DNA: TGTGCCAGCAGCGTAGACAGGGATTTGAACACTGAAGCTTTCTTT. Encoded protein: CASSVDRDLNTEAFF. The chain employs TRBV9 and TRBJ1-1, with a weak D call TRBD1 (6 bases). This CDR3 comprises 15 residues. CDR1 is SGDLS and CDR2 is YYNGEE in the germline V gene. V was clipped by 0 bases and J by 0 bases, with 9 bases between them.

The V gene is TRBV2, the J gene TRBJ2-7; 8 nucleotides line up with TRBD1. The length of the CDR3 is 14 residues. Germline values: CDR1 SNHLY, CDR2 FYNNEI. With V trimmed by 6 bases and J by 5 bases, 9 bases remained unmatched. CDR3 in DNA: TGTGCCAGCAGATCGGACAGGGTTTCCCACGAGCAGTACTTC. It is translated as CASRSDRVSHEQYF.

The CDR3 region is CASSLQGAGYGYTF. DNA of the CDR3: TGTGCCAGCAGTCTCCAGGGGGCAGGCTATGGCTACACCTTC. The chain combines TRBV27 with TRBJ1-2; 8 nucleotides match TRBD1. J was trimmed by 4 bases and V by 5 bases; bases with no gene match: 6. The length of the CDR3 is 14 residues. CDR1 is MNHEY and CDR2 is SMNVEV in the germline V gene (reference sequence).

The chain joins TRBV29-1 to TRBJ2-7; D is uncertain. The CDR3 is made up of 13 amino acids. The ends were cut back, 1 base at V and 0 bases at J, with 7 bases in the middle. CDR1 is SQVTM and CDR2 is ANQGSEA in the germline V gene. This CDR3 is CSVEGSNSYEQYF. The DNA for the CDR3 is TGCAGCGTTGAAGGTAGCAACTCCTACGAGCAGTACTTC.

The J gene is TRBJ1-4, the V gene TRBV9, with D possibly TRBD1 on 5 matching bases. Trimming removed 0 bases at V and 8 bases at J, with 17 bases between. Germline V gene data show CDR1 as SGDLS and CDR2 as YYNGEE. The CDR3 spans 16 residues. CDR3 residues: CASSVGDSFLSEKLFF. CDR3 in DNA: TGTGCCAGCAGCGTAGGAGACAGTTTTCTTTCAGAAAAACTGTTTTTT.

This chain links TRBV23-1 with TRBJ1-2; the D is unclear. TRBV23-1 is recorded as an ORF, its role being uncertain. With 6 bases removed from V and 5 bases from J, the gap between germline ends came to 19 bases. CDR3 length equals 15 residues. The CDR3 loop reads CASSTVAASIYGYTF. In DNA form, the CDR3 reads TGCGCCAGCAGCACAGTGGCTGCTTCCATTTATGGCTACACCTTC.

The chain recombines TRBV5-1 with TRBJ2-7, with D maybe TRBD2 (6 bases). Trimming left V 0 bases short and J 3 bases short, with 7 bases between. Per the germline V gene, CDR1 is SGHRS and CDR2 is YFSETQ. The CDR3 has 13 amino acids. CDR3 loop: CASSLAGSYEQYF. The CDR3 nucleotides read TGCGCCAGCAGCTTGGCCGGGAGCTACGAGCAGTACTTC. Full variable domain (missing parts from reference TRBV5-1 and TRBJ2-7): KAGVTQTPRYLIKTRGQQVTLSCSPISGHRSVSWYQQTPGQGLQFLFEYFSETQRNKGNFPGRFSGRQFSNSRSEMNVSTLELGDSALYLCASSLAGSYEQYFGPGTRLTVT.